The next 11 T cell receptor beta chains were all read from a single sample in a study of T cells in Graves' hyperthyroidism and ophthalmopathy. TCR beta CDR3 region amplification was performed from RNA transcripts. HTBI primers drove first-round RT-PCR of the TCR CDR3. TCRdb independently ran MiXCR on the multiplex PCR reads; one entry per CDR3 protein. Of approximately 370,000 distinct CDR3 sequences listed, about 15% are singletons. The specimen sequenced was blood. Receptors were obtained from a woman under 40 with Graves' hyperthyroidism.

This clonotype has a count of ten or more. J is TRBJ2-7 and V is TRBV11-2; D not resolved. CDR3 length: 16 amino acids. Per the germline V gene, CDR1 is SGHAT and CDR2 is FQNNGV. Trimming stripped 0 bases from V and 4 bases from J, with 16 bases between. CDR3 amino acids: CASSLDSPVSAYEQYF. The CDR3 DNA follows: TGTGCCAGCAGCTTAGATAGCCCTGTCAGCGCTTACGAGCAGTACTTC.

This clonotype was counted at least ten times. V is TRBV3-1 and J is TRBJ2-5; 9 nucleotides align to TRBD1. The ends lost 4 bases at V and 5 bases at J; junction bases unmatched: 8. The CDR3 has 15 amino acids. The germline V gene has CDR1 LGHDT and CDR2 YNNKEL (reference sequence). CDR3 DNA sequence: TGTGCCAGCAGCCCCACCGGGACAGGGAGGGAGACCCAGTACTTC. Translation gives CASSPTGTGRETQYF.

The chain employs TRBV3-1 and TRBJ2-5; D is possibly TRBD2 (6 bases). V shed 3 bases and J shed 4 bases, with 15 bases lying between them. The germline gives CDR1 LGHDT, CDR2 YNNKEL (reference sequence). The CDR3 extends over 15 amino acids. The CDR3: CASSHRKAGGETQYF. As DNA, the CDR3 is TGTGCCAGCAGCCATCGGAAAGCGGGTGGAGAGACCCAGTACTTC.

The chain has TRBV10-3 and TRBJ2-7; no definite D call. The length of the CDR3 is 11 residues. V was trimmed by 4 bases and J by 3 bases, leaving 4 bases between them. Per the germline V gene, CDR1 is ENHRY and CDR2 is SYGVKD. The CDR3 nucleotides read TGTGCCATCAGTGCGCGCTACGAGCAGTACTTC. This translates into CAISARYEQYF.

This sequence joins TRBV28 and TRBJ2-5; 13 bases are shared with TRBD2. The last part of the DNA fits TRBJ2-1 better; the J call may be wrong. The germline CDR1 and CDR2 sequences are MDHEN and SYDVKM. The CDR3 is 18 amino acids. CDR3 nucleotide sequence: TGTGCCAGCAGTTTTCCCCCTGGGACTAGCGGGACCCAAGAGACCCAGTTCTTC. Amino acid sequence: CASSFPPGTSGTQETQFF.

The chain recombines TRBV10-3 with TRBJ2-7; 8 nucleotides line up with TRBD1. The CDR3 contains 15 residues. Germline V CDR1 and CDR2: ENHRY, SYGVKD. V was clipped by 5 bases and J by 0 bases; unmatched bases: 6. CDR3 sequence reads: CAISSGQGNSYEQYF. In nucleotides, the CDR3 is TGTGCCATCAGTTCCGGACAGGGTAACTCCTACGAGCAGTACTTC.

This clonotype was counted a few times. The J gene is TRBJ2-1, the V gene TRBV5-1, with 13 bases matching TRBD2. The CDR3 runs to 16 residues. In germline, CDR1 is SGHRS, CDR2 YFSETQ. V lost 4 bases, J lost 10 bases, and 11 bases stayed unmatched. The CDR3 region has the DNA TGCGCCAGCAGCCACTCGACTAGCGGGAGGCCGTGGGAGCAGTTCTTC. Translation gives CASSHSTSGRPWEQFF.

This clonotype was recorded a few times. This chain joins TRBV6-1 and TRBJ1-2, with TRBD1 identical over 10 bases. V lost 6 bases, J lost 7 bases, and 8 bases stayed unmatched. The CDR3 is made up of 14 amino acids. The germline V gene encodes CDR1 MNHNS and CDR2 SASEGT. Written as DNA, the CDR3 is TGTGCCAGCAGACCCGAGACAGGGGGCTCTGGCTACACCTTC. Its translation is CASRPETGGSGYTF.

There are a few counts of this clonotype. V and J are TRBV6-2 or TRBV6-3 and TRBJ2-1; 7 bases agree with TRBD2. The CDR3 is made up of 12 amino acids. The germline CDR1 and CDR2 sequences are MNHEY and SVGEGT. With 6 bases clipped from V and 8 bases from J, the junction kept 4 bases outside the gene matches. The CDR3 DNA reads TGTGCCAGCAGCCGGGGGGTCGATGAGCAGTTCTTC. Translation: CASSRGVDEQFF.

This clonotype showed up many times. The chain couples TRBV6-1 to TRBJ1-4; 10 nucleotides line up with TRBD1. V lost 5 bases to trimming and J lost 1 base; unmatched junction nucleotides: 7. This CDR3 comprises 17 residues. Germline lookup yields CDR1 MNHNS and CDR2 SASEGT. The CDR3 protein is CASSSRQGAGTNEKLFF. CDR3 DNA: TGTGCCAGCAGTTCCCGACAGGGGGCTGGAACTAATGAAAAACTGTTTTTT.

The chain employs TRBV2 and TRBJ2-2; D uncertain. This CDR3 is built from 10 residues. V was cut by 6 bases and J by 5 bases, with 1 base left in between. Germline CDR1 and CDR2: SNHLY and FYNNEI. CDR3 nucleotide sequence: TGTGCCAGCAGGACCGGGGAGCTGTTTTTT. This sequence encodes CASRTGELFF.